The entry below describes one T cell receptor (beta chain). Both 60 Vbeta primers and 13 Jbeta primers went into the PCR. Using immunoSEQ multiplex PCR, the repertoire was profiled, and TCRdb retains in-frame clones only, with some absent. The top ten clones hold 1.4% to 1.5% of a sample with about 170,000 clones, just over 75% of them seen once. The sample is drawn from a study of cytomegalovirus exposure and HLA in healthy donors. The V gene's germline CDR1 is SGDLS and CDR2 YYNGEE. The CDR3 has 15 amino acids. V lost 3 bases and J lost 8; bases outside the gene matches: 10. What was sequenced was PBMCs. The source is a woman aged 30 to 39 in good health and CMV-seropositive. The chain employs TRBV9 and TRBJ2-2, with 7 bases aligning to TRBD1. The chain's CDR3 is CASSARQGQPGELFF. The DNA for the CDR3 is TGTGCCAGCAGCGCCCGACAGGGACAACCAGGGGAGCTGTTTTTT.